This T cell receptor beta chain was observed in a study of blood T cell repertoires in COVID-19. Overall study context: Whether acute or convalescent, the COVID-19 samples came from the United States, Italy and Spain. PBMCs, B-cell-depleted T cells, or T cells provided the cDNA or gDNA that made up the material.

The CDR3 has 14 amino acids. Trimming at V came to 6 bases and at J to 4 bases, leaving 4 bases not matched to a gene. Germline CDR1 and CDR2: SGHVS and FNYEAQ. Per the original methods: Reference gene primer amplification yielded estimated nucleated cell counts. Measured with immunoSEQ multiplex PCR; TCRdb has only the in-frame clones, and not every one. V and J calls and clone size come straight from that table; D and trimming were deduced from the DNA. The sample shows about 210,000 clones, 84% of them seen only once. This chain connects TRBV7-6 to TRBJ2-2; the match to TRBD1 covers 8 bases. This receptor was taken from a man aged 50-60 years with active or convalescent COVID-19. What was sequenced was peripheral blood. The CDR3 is CASRTGTGTGELFF. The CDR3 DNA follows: TGTGCCAGCAGAACCGGGACAGGCACCGGGGAGCTGTTTTTT.